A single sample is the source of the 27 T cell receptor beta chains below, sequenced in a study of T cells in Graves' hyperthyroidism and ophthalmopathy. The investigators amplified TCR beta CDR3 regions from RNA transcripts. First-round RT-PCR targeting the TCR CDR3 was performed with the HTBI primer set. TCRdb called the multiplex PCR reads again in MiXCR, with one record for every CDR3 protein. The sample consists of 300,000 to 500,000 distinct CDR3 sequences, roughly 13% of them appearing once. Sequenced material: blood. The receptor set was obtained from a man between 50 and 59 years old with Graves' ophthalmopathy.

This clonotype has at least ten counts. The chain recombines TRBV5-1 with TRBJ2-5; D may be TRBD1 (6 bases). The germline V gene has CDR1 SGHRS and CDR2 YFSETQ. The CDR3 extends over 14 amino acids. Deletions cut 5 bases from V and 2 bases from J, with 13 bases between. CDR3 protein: CASRRGTGQETQYF. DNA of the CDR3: TGCGCCAGCAGGAGAGGAACAGGGCAAGAGACCCAGTACTTC. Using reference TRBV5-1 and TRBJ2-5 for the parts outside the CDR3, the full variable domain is KAGVTQTPRYLIKTRGQQVTLSCSPISGHRSVSWYQQTPGQGLQFLFEYFSETQRNKGNFPGRFSGRQFSNSRSEMNVSTLELGDSALYLCASRRGTGQETQYFGPGTRLLVL.

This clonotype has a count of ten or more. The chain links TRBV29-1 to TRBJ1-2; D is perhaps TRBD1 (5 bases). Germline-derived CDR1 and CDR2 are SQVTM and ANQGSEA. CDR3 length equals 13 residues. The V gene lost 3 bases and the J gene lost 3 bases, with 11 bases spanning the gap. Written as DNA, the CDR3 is TGCAGCGTTGAGGCCCAGGGACACTATGGCTACACCTTC. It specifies CSVEAQGHYGYTF.

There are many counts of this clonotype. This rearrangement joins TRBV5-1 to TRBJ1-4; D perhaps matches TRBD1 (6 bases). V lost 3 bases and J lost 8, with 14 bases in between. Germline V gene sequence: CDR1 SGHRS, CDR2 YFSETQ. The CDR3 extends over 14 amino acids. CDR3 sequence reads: CASSSSGVGEKLFF. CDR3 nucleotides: TGCGCCAGCAGCTCCTCAGGGGTAGGAGAAAAACTGTTTTTT.

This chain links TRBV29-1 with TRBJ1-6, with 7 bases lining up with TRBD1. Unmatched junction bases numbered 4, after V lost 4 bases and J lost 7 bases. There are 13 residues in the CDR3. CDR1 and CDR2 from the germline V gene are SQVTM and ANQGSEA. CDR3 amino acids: CSVGTGANSPLHF. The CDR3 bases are TGCAGCGTTGGGACAGGAGCCAATTCACCCCTCCACTTT. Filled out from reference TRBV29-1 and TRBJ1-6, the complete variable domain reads SAVISQKPSRDICQRGTSLTIQCQVDSQVTMMFWYRQQPGQSLTLIATANQGSEATYESGFVIDKFPISRPNLTFSTLTVSNMSPEDSSIYLCSVGTGANSPLHFGNGTRLTVT.

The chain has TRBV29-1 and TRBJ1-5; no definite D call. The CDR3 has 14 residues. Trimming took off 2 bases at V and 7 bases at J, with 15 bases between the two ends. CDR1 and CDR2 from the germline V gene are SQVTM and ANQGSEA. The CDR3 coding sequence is TGCAGCGTTGAAAAGGTGGGCCAGCGACAGCCCCAGCATTTT. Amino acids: CSVEKVGQRQPQHF.

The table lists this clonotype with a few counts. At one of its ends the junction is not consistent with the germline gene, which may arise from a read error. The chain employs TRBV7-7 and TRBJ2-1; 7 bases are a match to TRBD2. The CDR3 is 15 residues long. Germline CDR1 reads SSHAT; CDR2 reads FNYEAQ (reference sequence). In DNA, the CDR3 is TGTGCTAGCAGCTTAGCCGGGGGAGGGCCCGGTGAGCAGTTCTTC. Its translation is CASSLAGGGPGEQFF.

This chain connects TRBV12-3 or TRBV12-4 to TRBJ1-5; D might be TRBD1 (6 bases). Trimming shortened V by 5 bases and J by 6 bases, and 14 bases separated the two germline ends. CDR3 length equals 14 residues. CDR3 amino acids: CASSGGGVGQPQHF. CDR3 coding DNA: TGTGCCAGCAGTGGGGGCGGGGTAGGTCAGCCCCAGCATTTT.

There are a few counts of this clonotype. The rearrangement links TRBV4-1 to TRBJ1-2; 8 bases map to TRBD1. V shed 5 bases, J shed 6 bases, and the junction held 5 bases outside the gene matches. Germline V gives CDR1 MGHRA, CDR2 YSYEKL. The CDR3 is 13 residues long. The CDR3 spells CASSKQGEHGYTF. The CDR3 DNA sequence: TGCGCCAGCAGCAAACAGGGGGAACATGGCTACACCTTC.

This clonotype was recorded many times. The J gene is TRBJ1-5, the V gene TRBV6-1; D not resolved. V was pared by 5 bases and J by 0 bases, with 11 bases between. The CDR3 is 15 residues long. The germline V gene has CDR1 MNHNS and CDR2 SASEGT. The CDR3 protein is CASSRTVDSNQPQHF. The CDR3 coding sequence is TGTGCCAGCAGTCGGACTGTCGATAGCAATCAGCCCCAGCATTTT.

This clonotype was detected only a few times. The CDR3 nucleotides read TGTGCCAGCAGCTTCCCCCGGGGGGGAGCGAACACCGGGGAGCTGTTTTTT. This sequence encodes CASSFPRGGANTGELFF. This chain links TRBV7-9 with TRBJ2-2, with 8 bases that match TRBD2. The CDR3 covers 17 residues. The germline V gene encodes CDR1 SEHNR and CDR2 FQNEAQ (reference sequence). V trimming: 3 bases; J trimming: 0 bases; junction bases outside the gene matches: 6.

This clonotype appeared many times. The chain's CDR3 is CAIAPPSEQYF. The CDR3 DNA reads as TGTGCCATCGCTCCCCCCTCGGAGCAGTACTTC. The rearrangement joins TRBV28 to TRBJ2-7; D not certain. There are 11 residues in the CDR3. Per the germline V gene, CDR1 is MDHEN and CDR2 is SYDVKM. Trimming shortened V by 10 bases and J by 7 bases, and 14 bases separated the two germline ends.

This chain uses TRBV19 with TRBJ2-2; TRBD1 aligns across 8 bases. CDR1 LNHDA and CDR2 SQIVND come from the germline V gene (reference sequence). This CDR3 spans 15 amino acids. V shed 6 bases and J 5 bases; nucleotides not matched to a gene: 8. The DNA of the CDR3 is TGTGCCAGTAGACAACAGGGGGGCGTGACCGGGGAGCTGTTTTTT. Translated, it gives CASRQQGGVTGELFF.

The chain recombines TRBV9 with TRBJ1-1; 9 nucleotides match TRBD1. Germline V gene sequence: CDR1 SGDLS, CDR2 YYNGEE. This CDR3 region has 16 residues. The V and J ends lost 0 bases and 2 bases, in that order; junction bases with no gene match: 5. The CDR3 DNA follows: TGTGCCAGCAGCGTAGGGACAGGGGTGTTAAACACTGAAGCTTTCTTT. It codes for CASSVGTGVLNTEAFF.

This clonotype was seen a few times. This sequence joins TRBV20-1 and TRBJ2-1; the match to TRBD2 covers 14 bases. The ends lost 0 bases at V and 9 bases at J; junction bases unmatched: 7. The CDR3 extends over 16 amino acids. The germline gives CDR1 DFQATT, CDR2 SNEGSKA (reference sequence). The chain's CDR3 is CSARDPTSGRAVEQFF. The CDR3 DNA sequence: TGCAGTGCTAGAGATCCGACTAGCGGGAGGGCCGTTGAGCAGTTCTTC.

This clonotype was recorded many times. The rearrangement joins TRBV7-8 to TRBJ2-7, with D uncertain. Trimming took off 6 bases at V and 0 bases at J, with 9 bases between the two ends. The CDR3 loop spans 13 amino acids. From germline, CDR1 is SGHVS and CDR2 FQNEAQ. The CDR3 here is CASSHPPSYEQYF. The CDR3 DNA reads TGTGCCAGCAGTCATCCCCCCTCCTACGAGCAGTACTTC.

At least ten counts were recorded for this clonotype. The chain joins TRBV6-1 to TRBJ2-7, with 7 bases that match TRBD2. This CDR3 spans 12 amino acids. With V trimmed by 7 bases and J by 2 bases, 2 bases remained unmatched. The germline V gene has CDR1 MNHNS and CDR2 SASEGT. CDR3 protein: CASTSGTYEQYF. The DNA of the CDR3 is TGTGCCAGCACTAGCGGCACCTACGAGCAGTACTTC.

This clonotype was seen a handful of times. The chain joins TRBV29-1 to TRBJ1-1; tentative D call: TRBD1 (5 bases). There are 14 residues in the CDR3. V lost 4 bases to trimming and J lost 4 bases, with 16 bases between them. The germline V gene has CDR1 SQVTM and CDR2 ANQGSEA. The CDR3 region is CSVGFSYGGTEAFF. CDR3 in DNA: TGCAGCGTTGGGTTTTCTTATGGGGGCACTGAAGCTTTCTTT.

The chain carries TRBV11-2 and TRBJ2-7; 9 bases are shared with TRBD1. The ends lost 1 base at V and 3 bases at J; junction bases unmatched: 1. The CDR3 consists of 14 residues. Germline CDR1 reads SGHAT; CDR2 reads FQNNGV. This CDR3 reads CASSLVTGGYEQYF. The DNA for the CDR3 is TGTGCCAGCAGCTTAGTGACAGGGGGCTACGAGCAGTACTTC.

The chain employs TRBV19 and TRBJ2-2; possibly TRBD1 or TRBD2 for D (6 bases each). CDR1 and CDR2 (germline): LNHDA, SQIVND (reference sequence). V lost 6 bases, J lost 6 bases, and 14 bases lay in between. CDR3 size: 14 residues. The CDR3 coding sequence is TGTGCCAGTAGAAGGGGGACTGGGGCCGGGGAGCTGTTTTTT. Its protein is CASRRGTGAGELFF.

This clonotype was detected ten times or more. The chain's CDR3 is CASTPSQGTEAFF. Written as DNA, the CDR3 is TGTGCCAGCACCCCGAGCCAGGGCACTGAAGCTTTCTTT. This chain joins TRBV11-3 and TRBJ1-1; possibly TRBD1 for D (5 bases). CDR1 is SGHNT, CDR2 YENEEA, per germline. Trimming removed 7 bases at V and 4 bases at J, with 13 bases between. The CDR3 runs 13 residues.

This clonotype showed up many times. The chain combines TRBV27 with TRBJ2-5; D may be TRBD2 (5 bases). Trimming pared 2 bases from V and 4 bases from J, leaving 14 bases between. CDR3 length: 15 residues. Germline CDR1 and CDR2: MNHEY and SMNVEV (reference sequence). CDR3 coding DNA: TGTGCCAGCAGTTTACGAGGGAGTTGGCGAGAGACCCAGTACTTC. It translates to CASSLRGSWRETQYF.

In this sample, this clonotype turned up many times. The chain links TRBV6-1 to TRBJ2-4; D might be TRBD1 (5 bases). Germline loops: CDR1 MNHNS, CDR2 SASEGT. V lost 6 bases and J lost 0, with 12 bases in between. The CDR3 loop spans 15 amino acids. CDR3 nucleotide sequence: TGTGCCAGCAGCGAACAGGATCTAGCCAAAAACATTCAGTACTTC. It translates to CASSEQDLAKNIQYF.

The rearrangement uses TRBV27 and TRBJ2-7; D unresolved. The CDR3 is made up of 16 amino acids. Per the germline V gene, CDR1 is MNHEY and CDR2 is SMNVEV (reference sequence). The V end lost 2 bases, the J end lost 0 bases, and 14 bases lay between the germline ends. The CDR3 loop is CASSLTFRQPSYEQYF. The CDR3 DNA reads TGTGCCAGCAGTTTAACTTTCAGACAACCCTCCTACGAGCAGTACTTC.

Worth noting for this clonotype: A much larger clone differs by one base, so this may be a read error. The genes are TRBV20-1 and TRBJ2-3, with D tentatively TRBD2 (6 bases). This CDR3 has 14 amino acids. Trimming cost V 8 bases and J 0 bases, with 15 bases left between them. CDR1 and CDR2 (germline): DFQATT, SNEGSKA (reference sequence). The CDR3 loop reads CSSHREASTDTQYF. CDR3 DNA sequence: TGCAGTTCCCATAGGGAGGCAAGCACAGATACGCAGTATTTT.

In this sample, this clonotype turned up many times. CDR3 bases: TGTGCCAGCACTGCGGTCCGGATCGGGGCCGCCTACAATGAGCAGTTCTTC. Encoded protein: CASTAVRIGAAYNEQFF. This chain links TRBV11-1 with TRBJ2-1; D may be TRBD1 or TRBD2 (5 bases each). Germline V CDR1 and CDR2: SGHAT, FQDESV (reference sequence). V shed 7 bases and J shed 2 bases, with 21 bases lying between them. This CDR3 has 17 residues.

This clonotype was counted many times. The CDR3 loop reads CASSAGTSGRNEQYF. Written as DNA, the CDR3 is TGTGCCAGCAGTGCGGGGACTAGCGGGCGGAACGAGCAGTACTTC. The V gene is TRBV12-3 or TRBV12-4, the J gene TRBJ2-7; 12 bases align to TRBD2. Trimming took 5 bases from V and 5 from J; bases not matched to a gene: 7. This CDR3 spans 15 amino acids.

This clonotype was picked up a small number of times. CDR3 sequence: CASSMEGHRTYEQYF. For the CDR3, the DNA is TGTGCCAGTAGTATGGAGGGACATCGAACCTACGAGCAGTACTTC. This chain uses TRBV19 with TRBJ2-7, with D perhaps assigned TRBD1 or TRBD2 (6 bases each). The CDR3 sequence is 15 residues long. Trimming cost V 3 bases and J 2 bases, with 14 bases left between them. Looked up from germline, CDR1 is LNHDA and CDR2 is SQIVND (reference sequence).